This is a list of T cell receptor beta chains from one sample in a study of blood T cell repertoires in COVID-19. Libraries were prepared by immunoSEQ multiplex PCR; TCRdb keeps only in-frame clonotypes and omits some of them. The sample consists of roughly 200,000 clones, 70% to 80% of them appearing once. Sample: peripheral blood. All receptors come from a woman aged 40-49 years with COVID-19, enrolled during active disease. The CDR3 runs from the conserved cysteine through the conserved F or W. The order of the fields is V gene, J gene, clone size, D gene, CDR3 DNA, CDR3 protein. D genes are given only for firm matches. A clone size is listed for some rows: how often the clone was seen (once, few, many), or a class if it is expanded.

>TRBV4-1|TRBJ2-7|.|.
TGCGCCAGCAGCCGGGACACCGAGCAGTACTTC
CASSRDTEQYF
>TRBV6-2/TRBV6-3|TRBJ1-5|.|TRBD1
TGTGCCAGCAGTTACGCGGACAGGGGGCGAGGGAATCAGCCCCAGCATTTT
CASSYADRGRGNQPQHF
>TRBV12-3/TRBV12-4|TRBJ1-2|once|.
TGTGCCAGCAGTTTCAACAATGGCTACACCTTC
CASSFNNGYTF
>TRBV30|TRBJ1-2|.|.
TGTGCCTGGAGTGCGGGGTACTATGGCTACACCTTC
CAWSAGYYGYTF
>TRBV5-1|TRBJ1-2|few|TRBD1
TGCGCCAGCAGCGGACAGGGGGATGGCTACACCTTC
CASSGQGDGYTF
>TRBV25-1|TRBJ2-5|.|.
TGTGCCAGCAGTGATGCAGGCTCGGCGACGGAGACCCAGTACTTC
CASSDAGSATETQYF
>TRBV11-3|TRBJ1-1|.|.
TGTGCCAGCAGCTTAGATCCGGGGTCCACTGAAGCTTTCTTT
CASSLDPGSTEAFF
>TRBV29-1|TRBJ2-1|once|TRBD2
TGCAGCGTCACTAGCGGCTACAATGAGCAGTTCTTC
CSVTSGYNEQFF
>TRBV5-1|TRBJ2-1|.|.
TGCGCCAGCAGCTTGGGGCTGGGAGCCCTCTCCTACAATGAGCAGTTCTTC
CASSLGLGALSYNEQFF
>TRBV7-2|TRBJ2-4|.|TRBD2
TGTGCCAGCAGCGGGACTAGGGAAGGGGAGTACTTC
CASSGTREGEYF
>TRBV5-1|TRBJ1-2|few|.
TGCGCCAGCAGCTTGCTGCGGGGGGCGGGCTATGGCTACACCTTC
CASSLLRGAGYGYTF
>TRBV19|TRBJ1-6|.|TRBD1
TGTGCCAGTAGTAGCCCGACAGGGACGACTTATAATTCACCCCTCCACTTT
CASSSPTGTTYNSPLHF
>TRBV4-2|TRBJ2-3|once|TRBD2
TGTGCCAGCAGCCCGACTAGCGGGAGTCGACCAGATACGCAGTATTTT
CASSPTSGSRPDTQYF
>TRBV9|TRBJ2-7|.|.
TGTGCCAGCAGCCGCGATGGGCGGGTAAGGTACGAGCAGTACTTC
CASSRDGRVRYEQYF
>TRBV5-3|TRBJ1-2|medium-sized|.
TGTGCCAGAAGCTTCGGGTATGGCTACACCTTC
CARSFGYGYTF
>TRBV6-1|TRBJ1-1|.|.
TGTGCCAGCAGTGAGCAGGGGTGGGACACTGAAGCTTTCTTT
CASSEQGWDTEAFF
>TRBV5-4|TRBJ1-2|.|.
TGTGCCAGCAGCTTGAAGGAGCGGGCGGCAGGGTGGGATGGCTACACCTTC
CASSLKERAAGWDGYTF
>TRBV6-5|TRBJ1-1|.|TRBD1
TGTGCCAGCAGTCAGACAGGGTCGGGGACTGAAGCTTTCTTT
CASSQTGSGTEAFF
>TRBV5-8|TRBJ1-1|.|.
TGTGCCAGCAGCCTCCGCCGGGACACTGAAGCTTTCTTT
CASSLRRDTEAFF
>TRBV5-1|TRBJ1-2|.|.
TGCGCCAGCAGCTTGCCAGGCAATACCTATGGCTACACCTTC
CASSLPGNTYGYTF
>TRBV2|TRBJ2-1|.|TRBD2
TGTGCCAGCAGCGAACTAGCGGGGGGCCTCAGCTCCTACAATGAGCAGTTCTTC
CASSELAGGLSSYNEQFF
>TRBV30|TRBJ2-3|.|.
TGTGCCTGGAGCTCCACCGGGACATGGGCACACACAGATACGCAGTATTTT
CAWSSTGTWAHTDTQYF
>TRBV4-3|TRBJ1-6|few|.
TGCGCCAGCAGACAGGGAATTGTGAATTCACCCCTCCACTTT
CASRQGIVNSPLHF
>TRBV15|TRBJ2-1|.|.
TGTGCCACCAGCAGAGATAGAGGTAGCGAGCAGTTCTTC
CATSRDRGSEQFF
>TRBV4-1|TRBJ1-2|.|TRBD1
TGCGCCAGCAGATACGGACAGGGTGCTGGCTACACCTTC
CASRYGQGAGYTF
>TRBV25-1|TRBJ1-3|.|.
TGTGCCAGCAGTGACCGCCGACAGGATGGAAACACCATATATTTT
CASSDRRQDGNTIYF
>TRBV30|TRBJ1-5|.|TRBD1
TGTGCCTGGAGTCACTCGCCCGGGACAGGGGTTTATAGCAATCAGCCCCAGCATTTT
CAWSHSPGTGVYSNQPQHF
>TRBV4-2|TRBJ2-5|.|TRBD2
TGTGCCAGCAGCCAAGATCAAGCGGGGGGGCCGGGAGAGACCCAGTACTTC
CASSQDQAGGPGETQYF
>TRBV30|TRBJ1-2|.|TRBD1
TGTGCCTGGAGTGCAGGGGGCGAGAGGGGCTACACCTTC
CAWSAGGERGYTF
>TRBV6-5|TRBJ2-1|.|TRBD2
TGTGCCAGCAGTTACCCTGACTTAGCGGGAAGGAATGAGCAGTTCTTC
CASSYPDLAGRNEQFF
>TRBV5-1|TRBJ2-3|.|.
TGCGCCAGCAGCGCGGACAGCAGCACAGATACGCAGTATTTT
CASSADSSTDTQYF
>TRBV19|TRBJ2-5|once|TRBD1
TGTGCCAGTAGCCAGGGGGCAAGGGAGACCCAGTACTTC
CASSQGARETQYF
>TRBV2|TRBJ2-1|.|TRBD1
TGTGCCAGCAGACCAGGACAGGGGATCAATGAGCAGTTCTTC
CASRPGQGINEQFF
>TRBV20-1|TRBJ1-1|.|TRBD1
TGCAGTGCTTGGACAGGGGCGGGGGCTTTCTTT
CSAWTGAGAFF
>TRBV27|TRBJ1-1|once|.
TGTGCCAGCAGTTTATGGCAGGACACTGAAGCTTTCTTT
CASSLWQDTEAFF
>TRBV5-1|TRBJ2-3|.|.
TGCGCCAGCAACGACGCGATGTCCGGGGCGCAGTATTTT
CASNDAMSGAQYF
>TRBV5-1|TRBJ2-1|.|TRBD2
TGCGCCAGCAGTCTATTAACTAGCGCCAACAATGAGCAGTTCTTC
CASSLLTSANNEQFF
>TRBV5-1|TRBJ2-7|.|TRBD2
TGCGCCAGCAGCGCCTCTAGCGGGAGCCACGAGCAGTACTTC
CASSASSGSHEQYF
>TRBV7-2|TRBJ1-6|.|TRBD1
TGTGCCAGCAGTCATAAACGACAGGGGCCATATTCACCCCTCCACTTT
CASSHKRQGPYSPLHF
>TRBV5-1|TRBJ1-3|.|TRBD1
TGCGCCAGCTACCCGGGACAGTCCTCTGGAAACACCATATATTTT
CASYPGQSSGNTIYF
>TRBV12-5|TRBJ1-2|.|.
TGTGCTAGTGGCCCGGGGGGGGCGGAGGGCTACACCTTC
CASGPGGAEGYTF
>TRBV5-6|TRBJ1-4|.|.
TGTGCCAGCAGCTTGGGGAGAGGGTATGAAAAACTGTTTTTT
CASSLGRGYEKLFF
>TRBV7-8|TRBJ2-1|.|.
TGTGCCAGCAGCTCAAACTGGGCAAGCAATGAGCAGTTCTTC
CASSSNWASNEQFF
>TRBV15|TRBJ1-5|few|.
TGTGCCACCAGCAGAGCCCAGGGAGGGGGGATAAGCAATCAGCCCCAGCATTTT
CATSRAQGGGISNQPQHF
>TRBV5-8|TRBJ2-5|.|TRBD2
TGTGCCAGCAGCTTGGCCGTAGCGGGGGGGCAAGAGACCCAGTACTTC
CASSLAVAGGQETQYF
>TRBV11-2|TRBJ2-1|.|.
TGTGCCAGCAGCCAAGGTTACAGCTATGAGCAGTTCTTC
CASSQGYSYEQFF
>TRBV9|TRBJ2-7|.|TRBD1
TGTGCCAGCAGCGTAGGGGACAGGGCTTACGAGCAGTACTTC
CASSVGDRAYEQYF
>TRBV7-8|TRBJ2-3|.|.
TGTGCCAGCAGCGACCGGGAGACAGATACGCAGTATTTT
CASSDRETDTQYF
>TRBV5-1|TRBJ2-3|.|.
TGCGCCAGCAGTTCGCCTGGCCTTAGCACAGATACGCAGTATTTT
CASSSPGLSTDTQYF
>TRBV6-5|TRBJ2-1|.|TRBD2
TGTGCCAGCAGAGTGGGACTAGCGGGACGAGAGCAGTTCTTC
CASRVGLAGREQFF
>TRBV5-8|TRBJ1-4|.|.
TGTGCCAGCAGCTTGGGGGCATTAGATAATGAAAAACTGTTTTTT
CASSLGALDNEKLFF
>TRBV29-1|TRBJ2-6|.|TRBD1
TGCAGCGTTGAAGATCGCGGGACAGGGTCCTCTGGGGCCAACGTCCTGACTTTC
CSVEDRGTGSSGANVLTF
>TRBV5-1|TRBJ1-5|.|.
TGCGCCAGCAGCTTGGAGGGGCCGGGTCAGCCCCAGCATTTT
CASSLEGPGQPQHF
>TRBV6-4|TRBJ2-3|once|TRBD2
TGTGCCAGCAGTGACTCGGAACGGGAGGGCCCGGATACGCAGTATTTT
CASSDSEREGPDTQYF
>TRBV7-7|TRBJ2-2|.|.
TGTGCCAGCAGCTTAAGTTGGAGCACCGGGGAGCTGTTTTTT
CASSLSWSTGELFF
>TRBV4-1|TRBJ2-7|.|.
TGCGCCAGCAGCCAAGGTAGGGCCCTCAGGGCTTTACTCTCCTACGAGCAGTACTTC
CASSQGRALRALLSYEQYF
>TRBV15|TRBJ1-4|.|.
TGTGCCACCAGCAGAGTCTCAGGGTTCGGAAATGAAAAACTGTTTTTT
CATSRVSGFGNEKLFF
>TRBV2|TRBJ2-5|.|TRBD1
TGTGCCAGCAGCCTAACAGGGGCGTACGAGACCCAGTACTTC
CASSLTGAYETQYF
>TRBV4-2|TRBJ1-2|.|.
TGTGCCAGCAGCCGCAGCAACAGGGTTGACTATGGCTACACCTTC
CASSRSNRVDYGYTF